This T cell receptor beta chain derives from a study of blood T cell repertoires in COVID-19. CDR1 is MNHEY and CDR2 is SVGAGI in the germline V gene. Trimming left V 2 bases short and J 5 bases short, with 15 bases between. This CDR3 is 15 amino acids long. Using immunoSEQ multiplex PCR, the repertoire was profiled, and TCRdb retains in-frame clones only, with some absent. The sample includes tens of thousands of clones, 65% to 90% of them seen just once. Source material: peripheral blood. The receptor was derived from a man between 65 and 80 years old with acute or convalescent COVID-19. The chain joins TRBV6-5 to TRBJ2-5, with unresolved D. The CDR3 spells CASSYGSSPWETQYF. CDR3 sequence (DNA): TGTGCCAGCAGTTACGGCTCATCCCCCTGGGAGACCCAGTACTTC.